The subject of this entry is one T cell receptor beta chain. This entry is derived from a study of OX40 agonist ivuxolimab in advanced cancers. The V end was cut by 5 bases, the J end by 5 bases, with 11 bases between. CDR1 and CDR2 from the germline V gene are SGHTA and FQGTGA. The CDR3 spans 13 residues. Using immunoSEQ multiplex PCR, the repertoire was profiled, and TCRdb retains in-frame clones only, with some absent. The sample lists 80,000 to 95,000 clones; around 85% were seen once. The receptor was derived from an adult with an advanced solid tumor such as melanoma, head and neck, liver or kidney cancer. Specimen: CD4+ or CD8+ T cells sorted from blood, collected in a trial of the OX40 agonist ivuxolimab. The chain couples TRBV7-3 to TRBJ2-3; weak D call: TRBD1 (6 bases). Written as DNA, the CDR3 is TGTGCCAGCAGCCCCACAGGGTTAGATACGCAGTATTTT. This translates into CASSPTGLDTQYF.